This TCR beta chain originates from a study of cytomegalovirus exposure and HLA in healthy donors. Study background: The roughly 120 validation repertoires matched the 500 to 750 first-cohort repertoires in platform, a later analysis reported.

The CDR3 runs to 15 residues. V was shortened by 2 bases and J by 4 bases, with 12 bases between the two germline ends. Germline V gives CDR1 SGHTA, CDR2 FQGNSA. Study-wide findings and caveats: Reported results showed that the classifier diagnosed cytomegalovirus status with high specificity and sensitivity.

As concerns this clone: Its target is not known.

The table came from immunoSEQ multiplex PCR; TCRdb's copy has only in-frame clones and leaves some out. The sample includes about 73,000 clones, roughly 90% of them seen just once. The chain combines TRBV7-2 with TRBJ2-1, with a tentative D call TRBD1 (5 bases). The sequence was collected from a woman younger than 30 in good health and CMV-seropositive. Sequencing was performed on PBMCs. CDR3 in amino acids: CASSLSAQGYNEQFF. The CDR3 nucleotides are TGTGCCAGCAGCTTATCGGCTCAGGGTTACAATGAGCAGTTCTTC.